Sequencing of this T cell receptor (beta chain) was carried out in a study of T cell responses to AZD1222 COVID-19 vaccine. With V trimmed by 2 bases and J by 6 bases, 6 bases remained unmatched. CDR1 is SGHRS, CDR2 YFSETQ, per germline. There are 15 residues in the CDR3. Libraries were prepared by immunoSEQ multiplex PCR; TCRdb keeps only in-frame clonotypes and omits some of them. Of about 220,000 clones in the sample, 90% to 95% were seen once. The clonotype originates from an adult in good health. Sequences were derived from peripheral blood, sampled on day 0 of MenACWY control vaccination. This chain links TRBV5-1 with TRBJ2-1; 9 nucleotides agree with TRBD2. The CDR3: CASSFLAGASNEQFF. The CDR3 region has the DNA TGCGCCAGCAGCTTCTTAGCGGGGGCGTCCAATGAGCAGTTCTTC.